This T cell receptor beta chain was identified in a study of T cell responses to AZD1222 COVID-19 vaccine. At the level of the study: Analyses pooled second doses at about 4 or about 12 weeks.

Comments on this clone: The target antigen is unknown.

V was clipped by 2 bases and J by 2 bases, with 12 bases between them. The CDR3 loop spans 15 amino acids. Germline CDR1 is MNHEY and CDR2 is SVGAGI. Method: immunoSEQ multiplex PCR; TCRdb's copy keeps in-frame clones and lacks some. The sample yields over 100,000 clones, around 86% seen once. Study-level findings and limits: Repertoires were obtained solely post-peak T cell response.

The receptor comes from an adult in good health. This material consisted of peripheral blood, taken on day 0 of AZD1222 vaccination. This chain links TRBV6-5 with TRBJ1-2; D remains ambiguous. In DNA form, the CDR3 reads TGTGCCAGCAGTTACCAACCACGAGGGAACTATGGCTACACCTTC. Its protein is CASSYQPRGNYGYTF.